This is a list of T cell receptor beta chains from one sample in a study of CD8 T cells in Susac syndrome. TCRdb analysed the immunoSEQ multiplex PCR reads with MiXCR anew, one entry per CDR3 protein. The repertoire has approximately 190,000 distinct CDR3 sequences, around 95% of them found once; the top ten carry around 0.16%. The sequenced material came from CD8+ T cells from PBMCs. These receptor sequences come from a human donor with Susac syndrome. Each CDR3 is given without its conserved first and last residue. D genes are given only for firm matches.

ASSLVPTGANVLT	.	TRBV7-9
ASSFATWETQY	.	TRBV7-9
SVLQGAYEQY	TRBD1	TRBV29-1
ASSLVRGDEQF	TRBD2	TRBV7-9
ASNSIRRPLEQY	.	TRBV28
ASSHTRTYNEQF	.	TRBV2
ASSQTGSTGELF	TRBD1	TRBV3-1
SARDGSIYEQY	.	TRBV20-1
ASRNGEGELF	.	TRBV2
ASRTGGGNNEQF	TRBD1	TRBV12-3/TRBV12-4
ASSVREETQY	.	TRBV2
ASSYAGLISNQPQH	.	TRBV5-6
SVEPQVGTSVGNEQF	TRBD2	TRBV29-1
ATSRDRAGNQPQH	.	TRBV15
ASSFRGGMGETQY	.	TRBV5-4
ASGSGRENIQY	.	TRBV12-5
ATSTGTGLSTGELF	TRBD1	TRBV15
ASSDTLKDRYEQY	.	TRBV7-9
ASSSGGVNNEQF	TRBD2	TRBV19
ASSVGPETFTGELF	.	TRBV9
ASHLGEINQPQH	.	TRBV19
ASNPLRSGDNEQF	.	TRBV27
ATPPRGTGRGGELF	TRBD1	TRBV12-5
ASSETGTYNSPLH	.	TRBV6-1
ASSPDMSRGYT	.	TRBV6-6
ASSTDRFYGYT	.	TRBV5-6
SVELRDRVITGELF	TRBD1	TRBV29-1
SARDGLTSGGFQETQY	TRBD2	TRBV20-1
ASSPRTGETGELF	TRBD1	TRBV27
ASSLVVAGGEGETQY	TRBD2	TRBV7-2
ASRGSDSGRSPQH	.	TRBV2
SAEGTSGINEQF	TRBD2	TRBV29-1
ASTDSASGGIYNEQF	TRBD2	TRBV9
ASSFRTEETQY	.	TRBV6-6
ASSPEINQGIEQY	.	TRBV7-2
ASSQRDRGRTDTQY	TRBD1	TRBV4-2